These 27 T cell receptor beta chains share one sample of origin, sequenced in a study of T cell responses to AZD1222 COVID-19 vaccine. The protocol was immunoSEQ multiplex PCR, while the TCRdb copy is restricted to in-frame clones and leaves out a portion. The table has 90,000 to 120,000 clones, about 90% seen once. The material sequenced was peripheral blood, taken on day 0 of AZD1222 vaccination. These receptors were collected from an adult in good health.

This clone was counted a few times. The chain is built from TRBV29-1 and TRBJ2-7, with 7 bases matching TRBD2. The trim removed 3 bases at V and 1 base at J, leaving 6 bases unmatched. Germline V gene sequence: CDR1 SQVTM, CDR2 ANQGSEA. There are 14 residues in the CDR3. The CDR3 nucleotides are TGCAGCGTTGAGGGGGGGGATGGATCCTACGAGCAGTACTTC. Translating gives CSVEGGDGSYEQYF.

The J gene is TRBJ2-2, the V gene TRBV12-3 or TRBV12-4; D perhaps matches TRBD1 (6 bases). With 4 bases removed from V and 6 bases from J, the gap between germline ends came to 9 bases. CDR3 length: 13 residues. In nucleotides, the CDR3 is TGTGCCAGCAGTTCCGACAGGCCCGGGGAGCTGTTTTTT. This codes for CASSSDRPGELFF.

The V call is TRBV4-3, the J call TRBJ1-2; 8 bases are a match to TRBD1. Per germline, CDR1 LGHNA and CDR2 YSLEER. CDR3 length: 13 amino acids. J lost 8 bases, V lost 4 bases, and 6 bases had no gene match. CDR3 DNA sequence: TGCGCCAGCAGCCGCGACAGGGGCAAAGGCTACACCTTC. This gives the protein CASSRDRGKGYTF.

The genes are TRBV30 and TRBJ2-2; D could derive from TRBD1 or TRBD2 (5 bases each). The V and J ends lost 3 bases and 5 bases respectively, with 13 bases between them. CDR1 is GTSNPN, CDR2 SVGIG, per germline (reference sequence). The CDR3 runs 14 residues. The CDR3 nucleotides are TGTGCCTGGAGCACCGGGACCCGGACCGGGGAGCTGTTTTTT. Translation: CAWSTGTRTGELFF.

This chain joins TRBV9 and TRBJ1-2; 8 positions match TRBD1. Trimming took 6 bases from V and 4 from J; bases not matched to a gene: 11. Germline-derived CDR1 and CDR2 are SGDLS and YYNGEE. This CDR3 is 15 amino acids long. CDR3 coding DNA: TGTGCCAGCAACCATGGACAGGGTGGAGTCTATGGCTACACCTTC. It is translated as CASNHGQGGVYGYTF. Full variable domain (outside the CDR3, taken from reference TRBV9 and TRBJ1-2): DSGVTQTPKHLITATGQRVTLRCSPRSGDLSVYWYQQSLDQGLQFLIQYYNGEERAKGNILERFSAQQFPDLHSELNLSSLELGDSALYFCASNHGQGGVYGYTFGSGTRLTVV.

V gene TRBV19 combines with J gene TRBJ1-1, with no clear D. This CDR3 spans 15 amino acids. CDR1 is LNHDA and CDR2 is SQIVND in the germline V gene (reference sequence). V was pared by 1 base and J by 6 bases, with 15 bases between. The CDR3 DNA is TGTGCCAGTAGTATAGTCGGCTCCGGACGGGCTGAAGCTTTCTTT. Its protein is CASSIVGSGRAEAFF.

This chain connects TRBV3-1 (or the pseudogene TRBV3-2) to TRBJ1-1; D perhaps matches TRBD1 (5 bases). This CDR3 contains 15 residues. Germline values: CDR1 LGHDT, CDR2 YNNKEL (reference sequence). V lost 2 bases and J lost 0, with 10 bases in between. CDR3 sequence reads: CASSQQGFLNTEAFF. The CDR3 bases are TGTGCCAGCAGCCAACAGGGATTTTTGAACACTGAAGCTTTCTTT.

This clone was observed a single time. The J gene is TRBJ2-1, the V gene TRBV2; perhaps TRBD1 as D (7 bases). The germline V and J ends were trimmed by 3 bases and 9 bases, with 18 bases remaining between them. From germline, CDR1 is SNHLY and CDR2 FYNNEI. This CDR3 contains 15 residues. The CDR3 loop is CASSDQGGVGGEQFF. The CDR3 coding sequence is TGTGCCAGCAGTGATCAGGGGGGCGTCGGAGGTGAGCAGTTCTTC.

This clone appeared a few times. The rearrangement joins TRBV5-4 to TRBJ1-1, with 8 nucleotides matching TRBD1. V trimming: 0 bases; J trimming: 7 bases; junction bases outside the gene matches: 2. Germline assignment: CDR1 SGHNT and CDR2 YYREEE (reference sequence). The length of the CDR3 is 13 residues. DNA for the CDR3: TGTGCCAGCAGCTTGGGGGGGACAGGTGAAGCTTTCTTT. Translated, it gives CASSLGGTGEAFF.

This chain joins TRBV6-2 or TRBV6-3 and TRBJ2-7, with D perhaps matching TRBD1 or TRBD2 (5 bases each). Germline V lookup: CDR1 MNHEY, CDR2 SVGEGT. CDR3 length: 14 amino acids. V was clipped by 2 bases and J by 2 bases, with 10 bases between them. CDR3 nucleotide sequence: TGTGCCAGCAGTTACACCCAGGGAGCCTACGAGCAGTACTTC. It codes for CASSYTQGAYEQYF.

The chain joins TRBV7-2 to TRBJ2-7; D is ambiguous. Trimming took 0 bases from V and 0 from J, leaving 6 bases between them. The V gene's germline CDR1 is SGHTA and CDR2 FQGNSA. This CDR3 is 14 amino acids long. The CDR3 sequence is CASSLAQNSYEQYF. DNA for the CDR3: TGTGCCAGCAGCTTAGCCCAGAACTCCTACGAGCAGTACTTC. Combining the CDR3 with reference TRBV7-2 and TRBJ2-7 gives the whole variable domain GAGVSQSPSNKVTEKGKDVELRCDPISGHTALYWYRQSLGQGLEFLIYFQGNSAPDKSGLPSDRFSAERTGGSVSTLTIQRTQQEDSAVYLCASSLAQNSYEQYFGPGTRLTVT.

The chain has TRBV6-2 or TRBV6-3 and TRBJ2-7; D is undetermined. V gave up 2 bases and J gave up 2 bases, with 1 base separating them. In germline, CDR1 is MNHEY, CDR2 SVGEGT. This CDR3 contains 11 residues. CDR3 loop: CASSYTYEQYF. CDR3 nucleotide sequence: TGTGCCAGCAGTTACACCTACGAGCAGTACTTC.

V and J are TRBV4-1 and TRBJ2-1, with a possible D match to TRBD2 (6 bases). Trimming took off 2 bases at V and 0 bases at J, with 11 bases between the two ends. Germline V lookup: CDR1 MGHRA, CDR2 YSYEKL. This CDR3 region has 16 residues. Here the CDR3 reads CASSQHRESSYNEQFF. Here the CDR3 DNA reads TGCGCCAGCAGCCAACACCGGGAGAGCTCCTACAATGAGCAGTTCTTC.

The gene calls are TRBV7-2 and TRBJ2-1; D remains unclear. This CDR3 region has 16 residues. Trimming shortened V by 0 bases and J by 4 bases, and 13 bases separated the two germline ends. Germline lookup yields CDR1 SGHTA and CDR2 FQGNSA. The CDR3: CASSLASGGLYNEQFF. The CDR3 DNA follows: TGTGCCAGCAGCTTAGCCAGTGGCGGTCTTTACAATGAGCAGTTCTTC.

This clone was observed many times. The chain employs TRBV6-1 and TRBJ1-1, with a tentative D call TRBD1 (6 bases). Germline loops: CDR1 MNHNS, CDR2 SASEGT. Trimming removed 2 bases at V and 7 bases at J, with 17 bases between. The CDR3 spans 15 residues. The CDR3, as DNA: TGTGCCAGCAGTGAAAGCGGGGGGCAGGCCAGTGAAGCTTTCTTT. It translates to CASSESGGQASEAFF.

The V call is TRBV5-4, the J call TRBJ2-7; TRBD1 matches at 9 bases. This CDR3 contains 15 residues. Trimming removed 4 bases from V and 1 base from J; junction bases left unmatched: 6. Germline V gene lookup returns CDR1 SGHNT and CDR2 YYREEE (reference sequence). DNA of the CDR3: TGTGCCAGCAGCCAGGGACAGGGAAGTTCCTACGAGCAGTACTTC. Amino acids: CASSQGQGSSYEQYF.

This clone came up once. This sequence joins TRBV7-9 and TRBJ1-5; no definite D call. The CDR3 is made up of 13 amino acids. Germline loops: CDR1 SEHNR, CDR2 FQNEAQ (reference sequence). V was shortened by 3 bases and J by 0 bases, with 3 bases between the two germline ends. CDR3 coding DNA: TGTGCCAGCAGCTTGAATAGCAATCAGCCCCAGCATTTT. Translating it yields CASSLNSNQPQHF.

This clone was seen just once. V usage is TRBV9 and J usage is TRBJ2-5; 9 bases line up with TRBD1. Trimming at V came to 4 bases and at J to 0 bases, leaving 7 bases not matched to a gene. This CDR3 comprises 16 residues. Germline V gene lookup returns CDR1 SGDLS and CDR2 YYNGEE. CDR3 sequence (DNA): TGTGCCAGCAGCACTCGACAGGGGGGGTACCAAGAGACCCAGTACTTC. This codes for CASSTRQGGYQETQYF.

The CDR3 DNA reads TGTGCCATCAGTGATCGGATCTCTGGAAACACCATATATTTT. Protein sequence: CAISDRISGNTIYF. The chain combines TRBV10-3 with TRBJ1-3; unclear D gene. V dropped 3 bases and J dropped 0 bases, with 6 bases sitting between them. Germline V CDR1 and CDR2: ENHRY, SYGVKD. This CDR3 has 14 residues.

As DNA, the CDR3 is TGTGCCAGCAGCTTGAACCTAGTTACCTACGAGCAGTACTTC. Its protein product is CASSLNLVTYEQYF. The chain carries TRBV5-4 and TRBJ2-7; D ambiguous. Germline-derived CDR1 and CDR2 are SGHNT and YYREEE (reference sequence). This CDR3 is 14 amino acids long. Trimming shortened V by 1 base and J by 2 bases, and 10 bases separated the two germline ends. Full variable domain (outside the CDR3, taken from reference TRBV5-4 and TRBJ2-7): ETGVTQSPTHLIKTRGQQVTLRCSSQSGHNTVSWYQQALGQGPQFIFQYYREEENGRGNFPPRFSGLQFPNYSSELNVNALELDDSALYLCASSLNLVTYEQYFGPGTRLTVT.

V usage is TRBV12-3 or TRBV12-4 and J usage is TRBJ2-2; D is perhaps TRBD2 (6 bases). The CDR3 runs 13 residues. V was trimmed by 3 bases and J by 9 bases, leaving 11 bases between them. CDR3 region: CASSFYGDWELFF. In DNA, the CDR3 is TGTGCCAGCAGTTTTTATGGGGACTGGGAGCTGTTTTTT.

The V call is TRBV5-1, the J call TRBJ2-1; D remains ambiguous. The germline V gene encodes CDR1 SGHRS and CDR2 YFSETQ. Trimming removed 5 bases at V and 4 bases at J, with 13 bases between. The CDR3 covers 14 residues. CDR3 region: CASRSFGRYNEQFF. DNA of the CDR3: TGCGCCAGCAGATCTTTCGGGCGATACAATGAGCAGTTCTTC.

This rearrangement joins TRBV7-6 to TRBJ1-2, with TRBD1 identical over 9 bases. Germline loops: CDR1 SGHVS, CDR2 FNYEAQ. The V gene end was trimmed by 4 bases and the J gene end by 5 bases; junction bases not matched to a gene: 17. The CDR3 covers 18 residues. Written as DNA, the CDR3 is TGTGCCAGCAGCTCGAAATATGAAACAGGGGGCGCGTGGTATGGCTACACCTTC. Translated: CASSSKYETGGAWYGYTF.

In DNA, the CDR3 is TGCGCCAGCAGCCAAGTGAGTCTGAGTGCCGGGGAGCTGTTTTTT. This gives the protein CASSQVSLSAGELFF. The chain is built from TRBV4-1 and TRBJ2-2; no definite D call. Germline values: CDR1 MGHRA, CDR2 YSYEKL. This CDR3 is 15 amino acids long. Trimming took 1 base from V and 6 from J, leaving 12 bases between them.

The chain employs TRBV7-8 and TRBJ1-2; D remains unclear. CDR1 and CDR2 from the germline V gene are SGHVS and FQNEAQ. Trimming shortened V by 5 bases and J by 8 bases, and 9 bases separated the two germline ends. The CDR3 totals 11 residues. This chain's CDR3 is CASSDKGGYTF. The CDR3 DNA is TGTGCCAGCAGCGACAAAGGGGGCTACACCTTC.

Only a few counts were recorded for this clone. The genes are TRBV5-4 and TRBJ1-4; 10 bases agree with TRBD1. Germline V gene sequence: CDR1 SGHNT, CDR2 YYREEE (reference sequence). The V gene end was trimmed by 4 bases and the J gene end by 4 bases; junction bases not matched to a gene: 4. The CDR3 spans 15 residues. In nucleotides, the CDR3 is TGTGCCAGCAGCCTAGGGGACAGGGGTAATGAAAAACTGTTTTTT. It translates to CASSLGDRGNEKLFF.

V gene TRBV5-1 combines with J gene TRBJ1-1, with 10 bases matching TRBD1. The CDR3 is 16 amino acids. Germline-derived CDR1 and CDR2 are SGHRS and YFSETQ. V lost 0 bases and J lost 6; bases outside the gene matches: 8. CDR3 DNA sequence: TGCGCCAGCAGCTTGGCTGACAGGGGGCGTTGGGCTGAAGCTTTCTTT. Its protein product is CASSLADRGRWAEAFF.